The rows below give T cell receptor beta chains drawn from one sample of a study of patients and donors after allogeneic stem cell transplantation. One entry per CDR3 protein results from TCRdb running MiXCR on the RT-PCR reads. The table has about 110,000 distinct CDR3 sequences, 35% seen once. The sequencing input was blood, either unsorted or a sorted T cell fraction (not recorded which). These receptors came from a human donor who was either an allogeneic HSCT recipient or a stem cell or donor lymphocyte infusion donor (not recorded which). It is not recorded whose cells these are; they may come from a transplant donor. CDR3s leave out the opening cysteine and the closing phenylalanine or tryptophan. The D gene is left open where the match is weak.

v_gene: TRBV7-9
d_gene: -
j_gene: TRBJ1-6
CDR3aa: ASSISPFPMINSPLH

v_gene: TRBV29-1
d_gene: -
j_gene: TRBJ2-1
CDR3aa: SVGPKLGSNEQF

v_gene: TRBV18
d_gene: -
j_gene: TRBJ1-6
CDR3aa: ASSQAGTSNNSPLH

v_gene: TRBV6-1
d_gene: -
j_gene: TRBJ1-1
CDR3aa: ASSERGRTGAGAF

v_gene: TRBV10-3
d_gene: -
j_gene: TRBJ2-5
CDR3aa: AISVKYQETQY

v_gene: TRBV6-5
d_gene: -
j_gene: TRBJ1-3
CDR3aa: ASSRVWSSGNTIY

v_gene: TRBV6-1
d_gene: -
j_gene: TRBJ2-3
CDR3aa: ASSEGLVGHWGQY

v_gene: TRBV29-1
d_gene: -
j_gene: TRBJ1-1
CDR3aa: SVVEGLAEAF

v_gene: TRBV30
d_gene: TRBD1
j_gene: TRBJ2-7
CDR3aa: AWSPPSGTGGPYEQY

v_gene: TRBV7-2
d_gene: -
j_gene: TRBJ1-1
CDR3aa: ASRQRRGNTEAF

v_gene: TRBV7-8
d_gene: TRBD2
j_gene: TRBJ2-5
CDR3aa: ASSPGTSRETQY

v_gene: TRBV6-5
d_gene: -
j_gene: TRBJ2-2
CDR3aa: ASSWNTGELF

v_gene: TRBV29-1
d_gene: -
j_gene: TRBJ2-1
CDR3aa: SVVGGKRQNEQF

v_gene: TRBV3-1
d_gene: TRBD2
j_gene: TRBJ2-1
CDR3aa: ASSQVVASGTVNEQF

v_gene: TRBV15
d_gene: -
j_gene: TRBJ1-1
CDR3aa: ATSGQGMNTEAF

v_gene: TRBV7-2
d_gene: -
j_gene: TRBJ2-5
CDR3aa: ASSLRSKKETQY

v_gene: TRBV5-5
d_gene: -
j_gene: TRBJ2-6
CDR3aa: ASSLISPGANVLT

v_gene: TRBV4-3
d_gene: -
j_gene: TRBJ2-7
CDR3aa: ASSQVVTGYEQY

v_gene: TRBV7-2
d_gene: TRBD2
j_gene: TRBJ2-1
CDR3aa: ASSFRLADEQF

v_gene: TRBV5-1
d_gene: TRBD2
j_gene: TRBJ2-7
CDR3aa: ASSLTGTSFEQY

v_gene: TRBV11-1
d_gene: -
j_gene: TRBJ2-1
CDR3aa: ASSLALTYNEQF

v_gene: TRBV28
d_gene: -
j_gene: TRBJ1-2
CDR3aa: ASSQGQLKGGYT

v_gene: TRBV12-3/TRBV12-4
d_gene: -
j_gene: TRBJ1-2
CDR3aa: ASSLPGFYGYT

v_gene: TRBV10-3
d_gene: -
j_gene: TRBJ1-2
CDR3aa: AISDLRGTNYGYT

v_gene: TRBV5-6
d_gene: -
j_gene: TRBJ1-1
CDR3aa: ASSTQDTEAF

v_gene: TRBV12-3/TRBV12-4
d_gene: -
j_gene: TRBJ1-4
CDR3aa: ASRSATNEKLF

v_gene: TRBV12-3/TRBV12-4
d_gene: -
j_gene: TRBJ2-1
CDR3aa: ASSFSSTRNEQF

v_gene: TRBV20-1
d_gene: -
j_gene: TRBJ2-3
CDR3aa: SAKTGSTDTQY

v_gene: TRBV5-1
d_gene: -
j_gene: TRBJ2-5
CDR3aa: ASSSIGETQY

v_gene: TRBV7-9
d_gene: -
j_gene: TRBJ1-2
CDR3aa: ASTSGGDGYT

v_gene: TRBV7-2
d_gene: -
j_gene: TRBJ1-6
CDR3aa: ASSLPDTYNSPLH

v_gene: TRBV12-3/TRBV12-4
d_gene: TRBD1
j_gene: TRBJ2-1
CDR3aa: ASSRRQGALNEQF

v_gene: TRBV28
d_gene: TRBD1
j_gene: TRBJ1-6
CDR3aa: ASRHPPGQGDSPLH

v_gene: TRBV4-3
d_gene: TRBD1
j_gene: TRBJ1-2
CDR3aa: ASSQEFPGTGASYGYT

v_gene: TRBV12-3/TRBV12-4
d_gene: TRBD2
j_gene: TRBJ2-7
CDR3aa: ASSISGMSSYEQY

v_gene: TRBV20-1
d_gene: TRBD1
j_gene: TRBJ2-6
CDR3aa: SGRGHGANVLT

v_gene: TRBV9
d_gene: -
j_gene: TRBJ1-5
CDR3aa: ASSVAGGAQPQH

v_gene: TRBV28
d_gene: TRBD2
j_gene: TRBJ2-1
CDR3aa: ASSLTSGGGRQF

v_gene: TRBV7-2
d_gene: -
j_gene: TRBJ2-2
CDR3aa: ASSSRGRGTGELF

v_gene: TRBV6-5
d_gene: -
j_gene: TRBJ1-1
CDR3aa: ASRMRGHNTEAF

v_gene: TRBV15
d_gene: -
j_gene: TRBJ1-5
CDR3aa: ATSSTIRARGNQPQH

v_gene: TRBV29-1
d_gene: -
j_gene: TRBJ1-1
CDR3aa: SVGRGNTEAF

v_gene: TRBV4-2
d_gene: TRBD2
j_gene: TRBJ2-3
CDR3aa: ASSQDPVGRPTDTQY

v_gene: TRBV7-9
d_gene: -
j_gene: TRBJ1-2
CDR3aa: ASSLSMPYGYT

v_gene: TRBV11-2
d_gene: -
j_gene: TRBJ2-5
CDR3aa: ASSLLSAQY

v_gene: TRBV6-2/TRBV6-3
d_gene: -
j_gene: TRBJ1-5
CDR3aa: ASGNPNWPRNNQPQH

v_gene: TRBV27
d_gene: -
j_gene: TRBJ2-7
CDR3aa: ASSFKNPGLQYEQY

v_gene: TRBV6-2/TRBV6-3
d_gene: TRBD2
j_gene: TRBJ2-1
CDR3aa: ASRPAGVEIEQF

v_gene: TRBV10-3
d_gene: TRBD2
j_gene: TRBJ2-1
CDR3aa: AISKSGSPYNEQF